This TCR beta chain derives from a study of vaccination effects on CD4 cells after COVID-19. Before sequencing, viral peptide pools were used by the ViraFEST assay to expand antigen-specific CD4+ T cells. Following culture for approximately ten days, CD4+ T cells were isolated. Everyone in the study got two shots of either the BNT162b2 or mRNA-1273 vaccine. IL-2 medium was substituted for half the medium on days 3 and 7. The CDR3 extends over 14 amino acids. Germline V lookup: CDR1 SQVTM, CDR2 ANQGSEA. Trimming pared 5 bases from V and 1 base from J, leaving 12 bases between. The method was immunoSEQ multiplex PCR; TCRdb's version includes in-frame clones alone and lacks a portion of them. The data show about 33,000 clones, roughly two thirds seen once. Comments on this clone: The antigen remains undetermined.

The sample consisted of CD4+ T cells from PBMCs cultured with HCoV-229E spike peptides, taken after COVID-19 vaccination. The chain employs TRBV29-1 and TRBJ1-5; D gene uncertain. The TCR sequence derives from a human donor who received a COVID-19 vaccine. Here the CDR3 reads CSVKFGNSNQPQHF. The CDR3 nucleotides read TGCAGCGTTAAGTTCGGCAACAGCAATCAGCCCCAGCATTTT.